This TCR beta chain was documented in a study of vaccination and CD4 T cells after COVID-19. Study findings and constraints: For convalescent patients, 304 of the 307 vaccine-specific clones analyzed were classified as spike mono-reactive.

Note on this clonotype: Its antigen is unknown.

Treatment in this sample: 10-day PBMC culture with coronavirus spike peptide pools or control peptides (ViraFEST assay). Collection of the unexposed donor's CD4+ T cells took place before the COVID-19 pandemic (2011-2018). Germline lookup yields CDR1 SGHTA and CDR2 FQGNSA. This CDR3 spans 13 amino acids. V was pared by 5 bases and J by 6 bases, with 11 bases between. At the Johns Hopkins FTIC core, DNA taken from cultured CD4+ T cells was sequenced by way of the Oncomine TCR Beta short-read assay. The template was genomic DNA from cultured CD4+ T cells. TCRdb reprocessed the PCR reads with MiXCR, giving one entry per CDR3 protein. The table records roughly 9,200 distinct CDR3 sequences, more than 25% of them present only once.

The chain employs TRBV7-2 and TRBJ1-5; D remains ambiguous. The source of this sequence is a human donor in good health. Sequenced input: CD4+ T cells from blood, cultured in vitro. In DNA form, the CDR3 reads TGTGCCAGCAGCCTCGCCTGGGTTCAGCCCCAGCATTTT. Encoded protein: CASSLAWVQPQHF.